This TCR beta chain was sequenced for a study of shared clonotypes between healthy human individuals. The table came from immunoSEQ multiplex PCR; TCRdb's copy has only in-frame clones and leaves some out. The sample lists about 1.1 million clones; roughly 80% were seen once. Sequenced material: memory CD4+ T cells from PBMCs. Noted subset: CD45RA-negative fraction. The receptor's source is a man in his late teens or twenties in good health. Some clones in this sample may be carry-over from other donors' samples.

DNA of the CDR3: TGTGCCAGCACCACCCCCGCCACAGATACGCAGTATTTT. It yields the protein CASTTPATDTQYF. V is TRBV28 and J is TRBJ2-3; D remains unclear. CDR1 is MDHEN, CDR2 SYDVKM, per germline. Between the trimmed V and J ends, which lost 7 bases and 2 bases, there was a span of 10 bases. CDR3 length: 13 amino acids.